The clone carrying this TCR beta chain was seen ten or more times. The sample originates from a study of Graves' ophthalmopathy and Graves' hyperthyroidism. This CDR3 has 18 amino acids. V was trimmed by 7 bases and J by 4 bases, leaving 23 bases between them. Germline V lookup: CDR1 MNHEY, CDR2 SVGAGI. An approximately 10 ml volume of fresh peripheral blood provided the PBMCs. RNA transcripts were the source from which TCR beta CDR3 regions were amplified. RT-PCR in the first round used HTBI primers; a second-round multiplex PCR followed. MiXCR, applied by TCRdb to the multiplex PCR reads, yields one record per CDR3 protein. The sample records hundreds of thousands of distinct CDR3 sequences, about a fifth being singletons.

The chain links TRBV6-5 to TRBJ1-6; D might be TRBD1 (5 bases). Sequencing used peripheral blood. The source of this sequence is a young woman with stable Graves' hyperthyroidism. Some clones in this sample may be carry-over from other donors' samples. The CDR3, as DNA: TGTGCCAGCACCCCGCTCGGTGCGGCAGGGCTTTATAATTCACCCCTCCACTTT. Its translation is CASTPLGAAGLYNSPLHF.